The 29 T cell receptor beta chains reported below all come from one sample, sequenced in a study of blood T cell repertoires in COVID-19. TCRdb's table, derived via immunoSEQ multiplex PCR, lists solely in-frame clones and lacks some. The repertoire consists of some 150,000 clones, with roughly 86% occurring once and the leading ten covering roughly 1.6%. The sequencing input was peripheral blood. Receptors were obtained from a woman aged 50 to 60 with acute or convalescent COVID-19.

This clone was seen only once. The CDR3 spells CASSLRGTYEQYF. As DNA, the CDR3 is TGTGCCAGCAGCTTAAGGGGGACCTACGAGCAGTACTTC. This chain links TRBV7-2 with TRBJ2-7; D perhaps matches TRBD1 (6 bases). Trimming removed 2 bases from V and 2 bases from J, with 7 bases in between. This CDR3 has 13 residues. CDR1 and CDR2 (germline): SGHTA, FQGNSA.

This clone showed up just once. The rearrangement links TRBV6-6 to TRBJ1-5; 7 bases are a match to TRBD1. The germline gives CDR1 MNHNY, CDR2 SVGAGI (reference sequence). This CDR3 is 15 amino acids long. The trim removed 2 bases at V and 3 bases at J, leaving 4 bases unmatched. This CDR3 reads CASSYAGGNNQPQHF. The CDR3 nucleotides are TGTGCCAGCAGTTACGCAGGGGGAAACAATCAGCCCCAGCATTTT.

This sequence joins TRBV5-1 and TRBJ1-1; a possible D gene is TRBD1 (5 bases). Germline V gene sequence: CDR1 SGHRS, CDR2 YFSETQ. The CDR3 extends over 15 amino acids. The ends were cut back, 4 bases at V and 2 bases at J, with 15 bases in the middle. The CDR3 sequence: CASSPTGQGNTEAFF. The DNA for the CDR3 is TGCGCCAGCAGCCCGACCGGCCAGGGCAACACTGAAGCTTTCTTT.

The CDR3 nucleotides read TGTGCCAGCAGCTTCCAGCGGGGGGGGAATGAGCAGTTCTTC. Residues: CASSFQRGGNEQFF. The chain joins TRBV7-2 to TRBJ2-1; TRBD2 matches at 10 bases. The V segment lost 3 bases and the J segment 7 bases; nucleotides outside the gene matches: 3. CDR1 SGHTA and CDR2 FQGNSA come from the germline V gene. This CDR3 contains 14 residues.

Only one count was recorded for this clone. The chain is built from TRBV5-4 and TRBJ2-1, with TRBD2 matching 10 bases. This CDR3 comprises 15 residues. Looked up from germline, CDR1 is SGHNT and CDR2 is YYREEE (reference sequence). With 3 bases clipped from V and 4 bases from J, the junction kept 4 bases outside the gene matches. The CDR3 nucleotides read TGTGCCAGCAGCTCGACTAGCGGGTCGTACAATGAGCAGTTCTTC. Translation: CASSSTSGSYNEQFF.

The chain joins TRBV3-1 (or the pseudogene TRBV3-2) to TRBJ2-7, with 8 nucleotides matching TRBD2. V dropped 2 bases and J dropped 5; count of bases not matched to a gene: 11. The germline V gene has CDR1 LGHDT and CDR2 YNNKEL (reference sequence). There are 16 residues in the CDR3. The CDR3 reads CASSQRVAGGEDEQYF. The CDR3 DNA follows: TGTGCCAGCAGCCAACGGGTCGCGGGAGGCGAAGACGAGCAGTACTTC.

This chain joins TRBV4-1 and TRBJ1-1, with unresolved D. Deletions cut 1 base from V and 1 base from J, with 10 bases between. The CDR3 is made up of 15 amino acids. CDR1 and CDR2 from the germline V gene are MGHRA and YSYEKL. The CDR3 nucleotides read TGCGCCAGCAGCCAAGGCCAGGATACGAACACTGAAGCTTTCTTT. Translating gives CASSQGQDTNTEAFF.

The V call is TRBV19, the J call TRBJ1-2; D is possibly TRBD1 (5 bases). Germline CDR1 and CDR2: LNHDA and SQIVND (reference sequence). The CDR3 is made up of 14 amino acids. With 5 bases removed from V and 7 bases from J, the gap between germline ends came to 17 bases. The CDR3 reads CASSLAGQVIGYTF. CDR3 DNA sequence: TGTGCCAGTAGTCTCGCGGGGCAGGTGATTGGCTACACCTTC.

The chain's CDR3 is CASRETGRGSPLHF. The CDR3 DNA reads as TGTGCCAGCAGAGAGACAGGGAGAGGTTCACCCCTCCACTTT. This chain connects TRBV6-5 to TRBJ1-6, with 7 bases fitting TRBD1. CDR3 length: 14 residues. Germline V lookup: CDR1 MNHEY, CDR2 SVGAGI. With V trimmed by 6 bases and J by 9 bases, 8 bases remained unmatched.

The chain carries TRBV11-2 and TRBJ2-7; 9 bases align to TRBD1. V lost 5 bases to trimming and J lost 6 bases; unmatched junction nucleotides: 11. The germline V gene encodes CDR1 SGHAT and CDR2 FQNNGV. The CDR3 length is 15 residues. The CDR3 nucleotides read TGTGCCAGCAGCCCCCGGGACAGGGTGTCGGGCGAGCAGTACTTC. This gives the protein CASSPRDRVSGEQYF.

The rearrangement links TRBV20-1 to TRBJ2-3, with D unclear. CDR1 and CDR2 from the germline V gene are DFQATT and SNEGSKA (reference sequence). Trimming took off 3 bases at V and 1 base at J, with 11 bases between the two ends. CDR3 size: 14 residues. CDR3 in amino acids: CSASHARGTDTQYF. The CDR3 DNA reads as TGCAGTGCTAGTCATGCCCGGGGCACAGATACGCAGTATTTT.

This clone came up a few times. This chain joins TRBV7-2 and TRBJ2-5; tentatively, D is TRBD1 (6 bases). The germline V gene has CDR1 SGHTA and CDR2 FQGNSA. V lost 2 bases to trimming and J lost 5 bases, with 12 bases between them. The CDR3 spans 14 residues. CDR3 nucleotides: TGTGCCAGCAGCTTACTGGGGGCGAGGGAGACCCAGTACTTC. Translated: CASSLLGARETQYF.

A single count supports this clone. The chain is built from TRBV2 and TRBJ1-2; D gene ambiguous. CDR1 and CDR2 (germline): SNHLY, FYNNEI. V lost 6 bases to trimming and J lost 3 bases, with 8 bases between them. The CDR3 consists of 12 residues. For the CDR3, the DNA is TGTGCCAGCAGGGGAGAGGACTATGGCTACACCTTC. The encoded protein is CASRGEDYGYTF.

This chain links TRBV5-1 with TRBJ2-3, with a weak D call TRBD1 (5 bases). This CDR3 contains 16 residues. CDR1 and CDR2 from the germline V gene are SGHRS and YFSETQ. Between the trimmed V and J ends, which lost 2 bases and 2 bases, there was a span of 15 bases. CDR3 sequence (DNA): TGCGCCAGCAGCTTCTCCTCCAGGGCTCCCACAGATACGCAGTATTTT. It codes for CASSFSSRAPTDTQYF.

The CDR3 region is CASSFRLAGVQETQYF. In DNA form, the CDR3 reads TGTGCCAGCAGCTTTAGACTAGCGGGGGTCCAAGAGACCCAGTACTTC. The rearrangement uses TRBV7-2 and TRBJ2-5; 12 nucleotides match TRBD2. V dropped 3 bases and J dropped 1; count of bases not matched to a gene: 3. This CDR3 is built from 16 residues. Germline V gives CDR1 SGHTA, CDR2 FQGNSA.

The table lists this clone with a count of one. J is TRBJ1-1 and V is TRBV6-5; tentative D call: TRBD1 (5 bases). CDR1 is MNHEY and CDR2 is SVGAGI in the germline V gene. V lost 4 bases and J 5 bases, leaving 17 bases between the germline ends. The CDR3 spans 15 residues. In DNA form, the CDR3 reads TGTGCCAGCAGTTTAACTCAAATCCCAGGGACTGAAGCTTTCTTT. Residues: CASSLTQIPGTEAFF.

This clone has only one observation. The V and J genes are TRBV21-1 and TRBJ2-2; whether TRBD1, the table's D call, matches the DNA was not checked. TRBV21-1 is classified as a pseudogene. The CDR3 is 17 amino acids. In nucleotides, the CDR3 is TGTGCCAGCAGCACCATAGGACAGGGGGCGAACACCGGGGAGCTGTTTTTT. Translating it yields CASSTIGQGANTGELFF.

The rearrangement uses TRBV10-3 and TRBJ1-1; 7 bases map to TRBD1. CDR3 length equals 14 residues. Germline-derived CDR1 and CDR2 are ENHRY and SYGVKD. The trim removed 10 bases at V and 1 base at J, leaving 9 bases unmatched. CDR3 sequence reads: CATLDRVRNTEAFF. For the CDR3, the DNA is TGTGCCACCCTTGACAGGGTGAGGAACACTGAAGCTTTCTTT.

The chain employs TRBV11-3 and TRBJ2-1; D call uncertain. CDR3 size: 16 residues. V shed 2 bases and J shed 0 bases, with 11 bases lying between them. The V gene's germline CDR1 is SGHNT and CDR2 YENEEA. The CDR3 sequence is CASSLRGKSSYNEQFF. CDR3 nucleotide sequence: TGTGCCAGCAGCTTAAGAGGAAAAAGCTCCTACAATGAGCAGTTCTTC.

V is TRBV11-2 and J is TRBJ1-2; D perhaps matches TRBD1 (6 bases). Germline CDR1 SGHAT, CDR2 FQNNGV. V lost 5 bases and J lost 3, with 13 bases in between. This CDR3 is built from 14 residues. DNA for the CDR3: TGTGCCAGCAGCCCTGGGGCAGGGGACTATGGCTACACCTTC. Protein: CASSPGAGDYGYTF. Based on the CDR3 plus reference TRBV11-2 and TRBJ1-2, the full variable domain is EAGVAQSPRYKIIEKRQSVAFWCNPISGHATLYWYQQILGQGPKLLIQFQNNGVVDDSQLPKDRFSAERLKGVDSTLKIQPAKLEDSAVYLCASSPGAGDYGYTFGSGTRLTVV.

This chain uses TRBV18 with TRBJ2-2; 10 nucleotides line up with TRBD2. Losses at the gene ends were 3 bases for V and 1 base for J; bases not matched to a gene: 2. In germline, CDR1 is KGHSH, CDR2 LQKENI. CDR3 length: 16 amino acids. The CDR3 region is CASSPSSGGNTGELFF. The CDR3 DNA sequence: TGTGCCAGCTCACCCTCTAGCGGGGGGAACACCGGGGAGCTGTTTTTT.

The chain employs TRBV6-1 and TRBJ1-5; possible D gene TRBD1, 5 bases. Germline V CDR1 and CDR2: MNHNS, SASEGT. V was trimmed by 3 bases and J by 2 bases, leaving 20 bases between them. The CDR3 runs 18 residues. The CDR3 DNA sequence: TGTGCCAGCAGTGATTCAGGGAGGACGTATAGGGGCAATCAGCCCCAGCATTTT. Translated, it gives CASSDSGRTYRGNQPQHF.

V and J are TRBV12-5 and TRBJ2-7; TRBD1 aligns across 8 bases. Germline loops: CDR1 LGHNT, CDR2 FRNRAP. The V gene end was trimmed by 2 bases and the J gene end by 6 bases; junction bases not matched to a gene: 9. The CDR3 consists of 15 residues. CDR3: CASGLTGQGLAEQYF. The DNA of the CDR3 is TGTGCTAGTGGTTTGACTGGACAGGGTCTCGCCGAGCAGTACTTC.

The chain is built from TRBV30 and TRBJ1-5, with D uncertain. CDR1 and CDR2 from the germline V gene are GTSNPN and SVGIG (reference sequence). The V and J ends lost 1 base and 2 bases respectively, with 6 bases between them. The CDR3 is 13 amino acids. CDR3 amino acids: CAWSELRNQPQHF. Here the CDR3 DNA reads TGTGCCTGGAGTGAGCTCCGCAATCAGCCCCAGCATTTT.

The sample holds one count of this clone. Relative to the germline gene, one junction end is altered; a read error may explain this. The chain employs TRBV7-2 and TRBJ2-7; 10 bases line up with TRBD2. CDR1 SGHTA and CDR2 FQGNSA come from the germline V gene. The CDR3 totals 14 residues. The CDR3 nucleotides read TGTGCCAGCAGCTTTGAAATAGCGGGGGGACCCAATGACTTC. Its protein is CASSFEIAGGPNDF. Supplemented by reference TRBV7-2 and TRBJ2-7, the full variable domain reads GAGVSQSPSNKVTEKGKDVELRCDPISGHTALYWYRQSLGQGLEFLIYFQGNSAPDKSGLPSDRFSAERTGGSVSTLTIQRTQQEDSAVYLCASSFEIAGGPNDFGPGTRLTVT.

The rearrangement joins TRBV5-1 to TRBJ2-7; TRBD2 aligns across 11 bases. The CDR3 runs to 15 residues. The ends lost 4 bases at V and 7 bases at J; junction bases unmatched: 10. CDR1 is SGHRS, CDR2 YFSETQ, per germline. CDR3 bases: TGCGCCAGCAGCGCCCTACTAGCGGGGGAAGAAGAGCAGTACTTC. It yields the protein CASSALLAGEEEQYF.

V gene TRBV6-2 or TRBV6-3 combines with J gene TRBJ2-5, with D possibly matching TRBD2 (5 bases). The germline CDR1 and CDR2 sequences are MNHEY and SVGEGT. Between the trimmed V and J ends, which lost 2 bases and 5 bases, there was a span of 12 bases. This CDR3 is built from 14 residues. CDR3 region: CASSYGAGRETQYF. For the CDR3, the DNA is TGTGCCAGCAGTTACGGCGCGGGTAGGGAGACCCAGTACTTC.

The chain employs TRBV18 and TRBJ2-3; TRBD1 matches 10 bases. The V segment lost 5 bases and the J segment 3 bases; nucleotides outside the gene matches: 2. Germline loops: CDR1 KGHSH, CDR2 LQKENI. CDR3 length: 14 amino acids. The CDR3 DNA sequence: TGTGCCAGCTCAGGGGACAGGGGTACAGATACGCAGTATTTT. Translating gives CASSGDRGTDTQYF.

The chain joins TRBV5-1 to TRBJ1-1, with no clear D. CDR1 is SGHRS and CDR2 is YFSETQ in the germline V gene. Between the trimmed V and J ends, which lost 0 bases and 1 base, there was a span of 10 bases. The CDR3 is 15 amino acids. Here the CDR3 DNA reads TGCGCCAGCAGCTTGGGGGCAGCAGGGAACACTGAAGCTTTCTTT. Encoded protein: CASSLGAAGNTEAFF.